This TCR beta chain was identified during a study of blood T cell repertoires in COVID-19. Study-level information: Sources were T cells, B-cell-depleted T cells, or PBMCs; the material itself was cDNA or gDNA.

CDR3 length equals 14 residues. Losses at the gene ends were 5 bases for V and 9 bases for J; bases not matched to a gene: 8. The germline V gene has CDR1 SGHAT and CDR2 FQNNGV. Libraries were prepared by immunoSEQ multiplex PCR; TCRdb keeps only in-frame clonotypes and omits some of them. The sample contains fewer than 250,000 clones, 83% of which appear only once. Sequences were obtained from PBMCs or T cells enriched from blood (not recorded which). This TCR was recovered from a woman between 45 and 60 years old who had been exposed to COVID-19. The chain carries TRBV11-2 and TRBJ1-4; 8 bases map to TRBD1. The CDR3 is CASSLDRGRQKLFF. The CDR3 DNA reads TGTGCCAGCAGCCTCGACAGGGGTCGACAAAAACTGTTTTTT.